The sequence of this TCR beta chain was determined in a study of T cell responses to AZD1222 COVID-19 vaccine. This clone is judged medium-sized. Its antigen is currently unknown. Study-level results: Clonal diversity may have been underestimated, and the donors were mostly white British, with more females than males.

Data came from immunoSEQ multiplex PCR; TCRdb stores just in-frame clones and leaves some out. This sample has 100,000 or so clones; 80% to 90% occur once, and the top ten carry 3% to 3.5%. The sample here was peripheral blood, taken on day 0 of AZD1222 vaccination. The sequence was obtained from an adult in good health.

The DNA for the CDR3 is TGTGCCAGCAGCCAGGGGACAGGGCATACCACCTATGGCTACACCTTC. Amino acid sequence: CASSQGTGHTTYGYTF. V is TRBV3-1 (or the pseudogene TRBV3-2) and J is TRBJ1-2, with 9 bases that match TRBD1. The CDR3 consists of 16 residues. After removal of 3 bases from V and 4 bases from J, the junction contained 9 bases not matched to a gene. Germline values: CDR1 LGHDT, CDR2 YNNKEL (reference sequence).